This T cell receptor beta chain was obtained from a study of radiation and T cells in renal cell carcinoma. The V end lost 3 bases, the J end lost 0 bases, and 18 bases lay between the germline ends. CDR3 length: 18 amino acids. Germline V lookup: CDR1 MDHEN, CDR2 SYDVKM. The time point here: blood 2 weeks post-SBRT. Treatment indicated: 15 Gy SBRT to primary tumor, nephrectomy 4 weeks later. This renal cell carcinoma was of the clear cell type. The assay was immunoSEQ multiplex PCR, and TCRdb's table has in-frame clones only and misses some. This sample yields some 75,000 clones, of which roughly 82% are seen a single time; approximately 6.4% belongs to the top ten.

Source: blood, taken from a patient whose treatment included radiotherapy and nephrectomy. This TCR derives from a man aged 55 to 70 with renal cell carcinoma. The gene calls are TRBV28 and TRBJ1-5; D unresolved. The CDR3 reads CASSLPQWGTDSNQPQHF. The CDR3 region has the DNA TGTGCCAGCAGTTTGCCTCAATGGGGAACCGATAGCAATCAGCCCCAGCATTTT.